The source of this TCR beta chain is a study of T-cell memory formation after mild COVID-19. Study summary: TCR clusters mostly belonged to single donors. General study results and limits: In pre-infection memory, a portion of responding clones appeared, which suggested that cross-reactive memory joined. CD4+ contracting clones were mainly CM and EM; CD8+ ones, EMRA. Later expanders leaned CD4+, whereas day 15 to 85 contracting clones were balanced CD4/CD8.

Details on this clonotype: Its specificity is not known.

This CDR3 has 13 amino acids. CDR1 and CDR2 from the germline V gene are GTSNPN and SVGIG (reference sequence). V was pared by 4 bases and J by 2 bases, with 2 bases of the junction left unmatched. Via MiXCR, TCRdb re-called the 5' RACE reads, giving one row per CDR3 protein. The data hold 25,000 to 35,000 distinct CDR3 sequences, with around a fifth observed a single time. The source material was PBMCs or a T cell subset sorted from them (not recorded which). The rearrangement links TRBV30 to TRBJ2-4; 7 nucleotides line up with TRBD2. This TCR was recovered from an adult who had mild COVID-19 (a few samples of this study predate the infection). Cell type and time point are not known. The CDR3 nucleotides are TGTGCCTGGACGGGGGGTCCCAAAAACATTCAGTACTTC. Translation: CAWTGGPKNIQYF.